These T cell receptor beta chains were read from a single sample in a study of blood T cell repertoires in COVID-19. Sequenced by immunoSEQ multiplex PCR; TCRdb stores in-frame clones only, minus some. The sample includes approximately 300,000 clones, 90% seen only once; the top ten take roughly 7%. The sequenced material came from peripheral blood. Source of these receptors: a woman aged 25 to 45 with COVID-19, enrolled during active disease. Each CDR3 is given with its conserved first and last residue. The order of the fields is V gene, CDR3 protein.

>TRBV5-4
CASTPEGGETQYF
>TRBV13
CASSLSVGARMDEQFF
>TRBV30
CAWSTGVNQPQHF
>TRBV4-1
CASSHRTGAYEQYF
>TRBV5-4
CASSSSPRAGKYNEQFF
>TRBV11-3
CASSLEGPVFRAGEGDTQYF
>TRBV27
CATTGGQGNQPQHF
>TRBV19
CASSGTTGGQSQPQHF
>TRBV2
CASSEPDRPGQFF
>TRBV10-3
CAISSQFEQYF
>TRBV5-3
CARKVKDRRYSLGQPQHF
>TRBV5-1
CASSDGTSGGDEQFF
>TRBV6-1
CASSEAHAGAGQPQHF
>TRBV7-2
CASSLGGGVYYGYTF
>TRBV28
CASSLMARGGEAFF
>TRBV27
CASSPNLGDEQFF
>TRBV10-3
CAIRRAQGVDGYTF
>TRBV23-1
CASSQSRFSGSTDTQYF
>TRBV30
CAWSVRGDTEAFF
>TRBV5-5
CASSRARMNTEAFF
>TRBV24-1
CATSKGQGLKTQYF
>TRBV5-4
CASSPRQGTGDTQYF
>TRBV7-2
CASSRDRGEYEQYF
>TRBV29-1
CSVVDSRASTDTQYF
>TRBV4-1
CASSQRTTGGLLGGNTIYF
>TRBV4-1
CASSQKTHRLAADPNEQFF
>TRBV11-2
CASSWSLSTDTQYF
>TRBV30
CAWSVHLGTGLSNQPQHF
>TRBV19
CASLKGRTDTQYF
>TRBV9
CASSASGGNTGELFF
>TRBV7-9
CASSLYQGANNEQFF
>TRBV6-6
CASRISWKGETQYF
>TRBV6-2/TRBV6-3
CASSYPGPRIYEQYF
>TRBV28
CASSLYRQETQYF
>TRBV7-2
CASSLFSVSQETQYF
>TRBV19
CASSRLAGDSSTGELFF
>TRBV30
CACIPGNYEQYF
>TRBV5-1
CASSFNSGRDTGELFF
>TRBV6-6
CATLLSGGTYEQYF
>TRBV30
CAWSLGDPGELFF
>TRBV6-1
CASSDRDSLPQHF
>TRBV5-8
CASTEGHANTEAFF
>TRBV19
CASSIVAGTWELFF
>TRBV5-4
CASSPPSGGGGNEQFF
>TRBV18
CASSPASGSTDTQYF
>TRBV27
CASSSGGGYGYTF
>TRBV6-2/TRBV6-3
CASSYSIQRYYEQYF
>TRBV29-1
CSVRQRTPYNEQFF
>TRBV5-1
CASSLEEPRYGYTF
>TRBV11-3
CASSQTVANTGELFF